The rows below give T cell receptor beta chains drawn from one sample of a study of blood T cell repertoires in COVID-19. Some clones are missing from TCRdb's copy, which holds only in-frame ones; the method was immunoSEQ multiplex PCR. Among under 150,000 clones listed, roughly nine tenths were seen once. Input material: peripheral blood. These receptors were collected from a human donor with active COVID-19. The donor label of this sample is uncertain. The CDR3 runs from the conserved cysteine through the conserved F or W. The order of the fields is clone size, V gene, J gene, D gene, CDR3 protein, CDR3 DNA. D genes are given only for firm matches. Clone sizes are given selectively: once, few, many, or a class where the clone is expanded.

clone size: -; V gene: TRBV6-4; J gene: TRBJ1-2; D gene: -; CDR3 protein: CASSEIIGGDYGYTF; CDR3 DNA: TGTGCCAGCAGTGAAATTATAGGGGGTGACTATGGCTACACCTTC
clone size: -; V gene: TRBV18; J gene: TRBJ1-1; D gene: -; CDR3 protein: CASSPQGGAAEAFF; CDR3 DNA: TGTGCCAGCTCACCACAAGGGGGGGCGGCTGAAGCTTTCTTT
clone size: -; V gene: TRBV14; J gene: TRBJ1-1; D gene: -; CDR3 protein: CASSRTANTEAFF; CDR3 DNA: TGTGCCAGCAGCCGAACAGCAAACACTGAAGCTTTCTTT
clone size: once; V gene: TRBV4-3; J gene: TRBJ1-4; D gene: -; CDR3 protein: CASSHDVGARSEKLFF; CDR3 DNA: TGCGCCAGCAGCCACGACGTGGGCGCCCGAAGTGAAAAACTGTTTTTT
clone size: -; V gene: TRBV5-4; J gene: TRBJ2-7; D gene: TRBD2; CDR3 protein: CASSFAGVPPYEQYF; CDR3 DNA: TGTGCCAGCAGCTTCGCGGGGGTTCCCCCCTACGAGCAGTACTTC
clone size: -; V gene: TRBV9; J gene: TRBJ2-7; D gene: TRBD1; CDR3 protein: CASSGGQGVYYEQYF; CDR3 DNA: TGTGCCAGCAGCGGGGGACAGGGGGTGTACTACGAGCAGTACTTC
clone size: -; V gene: TRBV5-8; J gene: TRBJ2-1; D gene: -; CDR3 protein: CASSISSDEQFF; CDR3 DNA: TGTGCCAGCAGCATAAGCTCGGATGAGCAGTTCTTC
clone size: -; V gene: TRBV6-5; J gene: TRBJ2-7; D gene: TRBD2; CDR3 protein: CASSYSPSGEGEQYF; CDR3 DNA: TGTGCCAGCAGTTACTCGCCCAGCGGGGAGGGCGAGCAGTACTTC
clone size: -; V gene: TRBV3-1/TRBV3-2; J gene: TRBJ2-2; D gene: TRBD1; CDR3 protein: CASMGQGGDRGAVF; CDR3 DNA: TGTGCCAGCATGGGACAGGGTGGGGACCGGGGAGCTGTTTTT
clone size: few; V gene: TRBV3-1/TRBV3-2; J gene: TRBJ2-7; D gene: TRBD1; CDR3 protein: CASGTGRTGEQYF; CDR3 DNA: TGTGCCAGCGGGACAGGGAGAACGGGCGAGCAGTACTTC
clone size: -; V gene: TRBV4-2; J gene: TRBJ2-7; D gene: -; CDR3 protein: CASSQEQGGSYEQYF; CDR3 DNA: TGTGCCAGCAGCCAAGAACAAGGCGGCTCCTACGAGCAGTACTTC
clone size: -; V gene: TRBV18; J gene: TRBJ1-5; D gene: -; CDR3 protein: CASSPMGTSSNQPQHF; CDR3 DNA: TGTGCCAGCTCACCAATGGGCACTTCGAGCAATCAGCCCCAGCATTTT
clone size: -; V gene: TRBV7-2; J gene: TRBJ2-5; D gene: -; CDR3 protein: CASSLVGIRETQYF; CDR3 DNA: TGTGCCAGCAGCTTAGTCGGGATTCGGGAGACCCAGTACTTC
clone size: once; V gene: TRBV3-1/TRBV3-2; J gene: TRBJ1-1; D gene: -; CDR3 protein: CASSLGRGNTEAFF; CDR3 DNA: TGTGCCAGCAGCCTCGGGAGGGGGAACACTGAAGCTTTCTTT
clone size: -; V gene: TRBV19; J gene: TRBJ1-5; D gene: -; CDR3 protein: CASRDGMGNQPQHF; CDR3 DNA: TGTGCCAGTAGAGACGGGATGGGCAATCAGCCCCAGCATTTT
clone size: -; V gene: TRBV7-8; J gene: TRBJ1-3; D gene: -; CDR3 protein: CAIGGATGGNTIYF; CDR3 DNA: TGTGCCATCGGGGGGGCAACGGGTGGAAACACCATATATTTT
clone size: -; V gene: TRBV10-3; J gene: TRBJ1-1; D gene: TRBD1; CDR3 protein: CAIRKGQENTEAFF; CDR3 DNA: TGTGCCATCAGGAAGGGACAGGAGAACACTGAAGCTTTCTTT
clone size: -; V gene: TRBV9; J gene: TRBJ1-5; D gene: -; CDR3 protein: CASSVAVDSNQPQHF; CDR3 DNA: TGTGCCAGCAGCGTAGCGGTGGACAGTAATCAGCCCCAGCATTTT
clone size: -; V gene: TRBV13; J gene: TRBJ1-3; D gene: -; CDR3 protein: CASSFRGDTIYF; CDR3 DNA: TGTGCCAGCAGCTTTCGAGGCGACACCATATATTTT
clone size: -; V gene: TRBV19; J gene: TRBJ1-5; D gene: -; CDR3 protein: CASSMIRVGNQPQHF; CDR3 DNA: TGTGCCAGTAGTATGATCAGGGTCGGCAATCAGCCCCAGCATTTT
clone size: -; V gene: TRBV5-6; J gene: TRBJ1-2; D gene: -; CDR3 protein: CASSQDSYYGYTF; CDR3 DNA: TGTGCCAGCAGCCAGGACAGCTACTATGGCTACACCTTC
clone size: -; V gene: TRBV29-1; J gene: TRBJ1-1; D gene: -; CDR3 protein: CSVAPGVQNTEAFF; CDR3 DNA: TGCAGCGTTGCACCAGGGGTCCAGAACACTGAAGCTTTCTTT
clone size: -; V gene: TRBV7-8; J gene: TRBJ2-7; D gene: TRBD2; CDR3 protein: CASSFSGGINEQYF; CDR3 DNA: TGTGCCAGCAGCTTCAGCGGGGGGATCAACGAGCAGTACTTC
clone size: -; V gene: TRBV7-3; J gene: TRBJ1-3; D gene: TRBD1; CDR3 protein: CASSQGQGNTIYF; CDR3 DNA: TGTGCCAGCAGCCAGGGACAGGGGAACACCATATATTTT
clone size: -; V gene: TRBV7-7; J gene: TRBJ2-5; D gene: TRBD2; CDR3 protein: CASSHSGGQETQYF; CDR3 DNA: TGTGCTAGCAGCCATAGCGGGGGACAAGAGACCCAGTACTTC
clone size: -; V gene: TRBV20-1; J gene: TRBJ2-5; D gene: -; CDR3 protein: CSASPGETQYF; CDR3 DNA: TGCAGTGCTAGCCCGGGGGAGACCCAGTACTTC
clone size: -; V gene: TRBV29-1; J gene: TRBJ1-5; D gene: -; CDR3 protein: CSVGTGSQPQHF; CDR3 DNA: TGCAGCGTAGGAACGGGGTCTCAGCCCCAGCATTTT